This passage covers 26 T cell receptor beta chains from one sample sequenced in a study of PD-1 blockade in classical Hodgkin lymphoma. With no exception, relapse followed autologous stem cell transplantation in all patients, and brentuximab vedotin exposure varied. Profiling relied on immunoSEQ multiplex PCR, and the TCRdb table lists in-frame clones only, not all of them. The sample holds some 96,000 clones, over 80% seen once. The source material was peripheral blood mononuclear cells (PBMCs), sampled at baseline. The receptor source for this set is a human donor with classical Hodgkin lymphoma.

This chain links TRBV18 with TRBJ2-2; 14 nucleotides agree with TRBD2. Germline loops: CDR1 KGHSH, CDR2 LQKENI. J lost 0 bases, V lost 4 bases, and 7 bases had no gene match. The CDR3 covers 19 residues. The CDR3 DNA follows: TGTGCCAGCTCACGCCGAGGGACTAGCGGGAGCCCGAACACCGGGGAGCTGTTTTTT. Translated: CASSRRGTSGSPNTGELFF.

J is TRBJ1-1 and V is TRBV5-1; weak D call: TRBD1 (6 bases). CDR3 length equals 14 residues. Trimming removed 2 bases from V and 4 bases from J, with 12 bases in between. CDR1 is SGHRS, CDR2 YFSETQ, per germline. In nucleotides, the CDR3 is TGCGCCAGCAGCTTACAGGGTTTAGGCACTGAAGCTTTCTTT. Its translation is CASSLQGLGTEAFF.

V is TRBV30 and J is TRBJ1-3, with a possible D match to TRBD1 (5 bases). The CDR3 length is 13 residues. V was trimmed by 4 bases and J by 2 bases, leaving 9 bases between them. From germline, CDR1 is GTSNPN and CDR2 SVGIG (reference sequence). The CDR3 DNA reads as TGTGCCTGGAAGCGGGGCGCTGGAAACACCATATATTTT. Its protein product is CAWKRGAGNTIYF.

This sequence joins TRBV28 and TRBJ2-1; TRBD2 matches at 12 bases. Germline trimming cut 4 bases from V and 2 bases from J; bases unmatched to any gene: 15. The CDR3 runs 20 residues. The germline V gene encodes CDR1 MDHEN and CDR2 SYDVKM. The CDR3 spells CASSSRVRKLAGGTYNEQFF. The CDR3 DNA sequence: TGTGCCAGCAGTTCCCGCGTTCGGAAACTAGCGGGAGGTACCTACAATGAGCAGTTCTTC. The variable domain in full, with the rest retrieved from reference TRBV28 and TRBJ2-1, is DVKVTQSSRYLVKRTGEKVFLECVQDMDHENMFWYRQDPGLGLRLIYFSYDVKMKEKGDIPEGYSVSREKKERFSLILESASTNQTSMYLCASSSRVRKLAGGTYNEQFFGPGTRLTVL.

The chain's CDR3 is CASSLVGSHPRNEQYF. The CDR3 region has the DNA TGTGCCAGCAGCTTAGTAGGGAGCCACCCGCGGAACGAGCAGTACTTC. This chain joins TRBV7-2 and TRBJ2-7; perhaps TRBD2 as D (5 bases). The CDR3 is 16 amino acids. The V and J ends lost 1 base and 5 bases respectively, with 18 bases between them. In germline, CDR1 is SGHTA, CDR2 FQGNSA.

In this sample, this clone turned up a few times. The chain links TRBV7-6 to TRBJ2-7; tentatively, D is TRBD2 (6 bases). Trimming pared 4 bases from V and 7 bases from J, leaving 17 bases between. The CDR3 extends over 14 amino acids. Germline values: CDR1 SGHVS, CDR2 FNYEAQ. This CDR3 reads CASSSGTGPREQYF. The CDR3, as DNA: TGTGCCAGCAGCTCCGGGACTGGTCCTCGGGAGCAGTACTTC.

The chain employs TRBV14 and TRBJ2-1, with a possible D match to TRBD2 (5 bases). V lost 6 bases and J lost 3, with 9 bases in between. CDR1 and CDR2 (germline): SGHDN, FVKESK. This CDR3 is built from 13 residues. CDR3 sequence: CASSSGLYNEQFF. The CDR3, as DNA: TGTGCCAGCAGTTCCGGACTCTACAATGAGCAGTTCTTC.

This chain joins TRBV27 and TRBJ2-5, with 9 bases identical to TRBD2. Trimming at V came to 3 bases and at J to 7 bases, leaving 6 bases not matched to a gene. CDR1 is MNHEY and CDR2 is SMNVEV in the germline V gene (reference sequence). The CDR3 length is 14 residues. This CDR3 reads CASSFVAGAGTQYF. The CDR3 coding sequence is TGTGCCAGCAGTTTCGTAGCGGGAGCGGGGACCCAGTACTTC.

The genes are TRBV18 and TRBJ1-5; TRBD1 is a possible D gene (5 bases). Trimming took off 3 bases at V and 2 bases at J, with 5 bases between the two ends. Germline V lookup: CDR1 KGHSH, CDR2 LQKENI. The CDR3 runs to 13 residues. CDR3 loop: CASSPGGNQPQHF. CDR3 nucleotides: TGTGCCAGCTCACCGGGGGGCAATCAGCCCCAGCATTTT.

This rearrangement joins TRBV2 to TRBJ2-3; 13 bases are shared with TRBD2. V lost 6 bases to trimming and J lost 3 bases; unmatched junction nucleotides: 3. Germline assignment: CDR1 SNHLY and CDR2 FYNNEI. This CDR3 has 15 amino acids. For the CDR3, the DNA is TGTGCCAGCAGAAGACTAGCGGGAGGTACAGATACGCAGTATTTT. Amino acid sequence: CASRRLAGGTDTQYF.

This chain links TRBV18 with TRBJ2-7, with D possibly being TRBD1 or TRBD2 (5 bases each). Trimming shortened V by 3 bases and J by 3 bases, and 15 bases separated the two germline ends. CDR3 length: 15 amino acids. The V gene's germline CDR1 is KGHSH and CDR2 LQKENI. Written as DNA, the CDR3 is TGTGCCAGCTCACCTCTCCGGGACCCGGTCTACGAGCAGTACTTC. It yields the protein CASSPLRDPVYEQYF.

V gene TRBV11-2 combines with J gene TRBJ2-2; a possible D gene is TRBD1 (5 bases). Germline-derived CDR1 and CDR2 are SGHAT and FQNNGV. V lost 2 bases and J 6 bases, leaving 7 bases between the germline ends. CDR3 length: 13 amino acids. The CDR3 region is CASSLQGAGELFF. CDR3 DNA sequence: TGTGCCAGCAGCTTACAGGGCGCCGGGGAGCTGTTTTTT.

V is TRBV19 and J is TRBJ2-2, with D perhaps matching TRBD2 (6 bases). CDR1 and CDR2 (germline): LNHDA, SQIVND (reference sequence). The CDR3 runs to 14 residues. Between the trimmed V and J ends, which lost 5 bases and 7 bases, there was a span of 14 bases. The CDR3 DNA is TGTGCCAGTAGTCTCCTCCCGGGGGTCGGGGAGCTGTTTTTT. As protein: CASSLLPGVGELFF.

V usage is TRBV2 and J usage is TRBJ2-4; 7 bases match TRBD2. J gave up 0 bases and V 3 bases, and 2 bases lay outside the gene matches. Germline CDR1 and CDR2: SNHLY and FYNNEI. This CDR3 contains 15 residues. CDR3 coding DNA: TGTGCCAGCAGTGATCCTAGCGGAGCCAAAAACATTCAGTACTTC. Residues: CASSDPSGAKNIQYF.

This chain joins TRBV6-1 and TRBJ1-1; D is uncertain. The CDR3 runs to 12 residues. V was trimmed by 7 bases and J by 0 bases, leaving 6 bases between them. CDR1 and CDR2 (germline): MNHNS, SASEGT. Here the CDR3 DNA reads TGTGCCAGCATTCGGGTGAACACTGAAGCTTTCTTT. Protein: CASIRVNTEAFF.

The chain employs TRBV6-5 and TRBJ2-1; 9 positions match TRBD2. V lost 5 bases to trimming and J lost 8 bases; unmatched junction nucleotides: 10. CDR1 and CDR2 from the germline V gene are MNHEY and SVGAGI. This CDR3 has 15 residues. CDR3 sequence (DNA): TGTGCCAGCAGTGCGATAGCGGGAGCTGGTTATGAGCAGTTCTTC. Amino acids: CASSAIAGAGYEQFF.

The genes are TRBV7-9 and TRBJ2-1; D ambiguous. CDR3 length equals 15 residues. V was trimmed by 5 bases and J by 7 bases, leaving 18 bases between them. Germline V gives CDR1 SEHNR, CDR2 FQNEAQ (reference sequence). CDR3 in DNA: TGTGCCAGCAGCCCCCTGGGCAAATCGAGGAATGAGCAGTTCTTC. It translates to CASSPLGKSRNEQFF.

V is TRBV10-3 and J is TRBJ2-5; D unresolved. The CDR3 spans 13 residues. Germline CDR1 ENHRY, CDR2 SYGVKD. The V gene lost 4 bases and the J gene lost 2 bases, with 8 bases spanning the gap. CDR3 coding DNA: TGTGCCATCAGTGCGAACTCGCAAGAGACCCAGTACTTC. This translates into CAISANSQETQYF.

V usage is TRBV7-2 and J usage is TRBJ2-7, with unresolved D. The germline gives CDR1 SGHTA, CDR2 FQGNSA. This CDR3 region has 12 residues. V lost 5 bases, J lost 6 bases, and 11 bases lay in between. The CDR3 nucleotides read TGTGCCAGCAGCCCGCCGAAGGCCGAGCAGTACTTC. It specifies CASSPPKAEQYF.

This CDR3 is CASSTLGTKNTEAFF. The CDR3 nucleotides are TGCGCCAGCAGCACACTCGGGACCAAGAACACTGAAGCTTTCTTT. The chain carries TRBV5-1 and TRBJ1-1, with a weak D call TRBD1 (5 bases). Trimming removed 4 bases from V and 1 base from J, with 14 bases in between. This CDR3 contains 15 residues. CDR1 and CDR2 (germline): SGHRS, YFSETQ.

The rearrangement uses TRBV15 and TRBJ2-3; D remains unclear. Germline CDR1 reads LNHNV; CDR2 reads YYDKDF (reference sequence). This CDR3 has 15 residues. V gave up 5 bases and J gave up 0 bases, with 12 bases separating them. The CDR3 DNA follows: TGTGCCACCAGCCGCCCGAGCCCTAGCACAGATACGCAGTATTTT. It codes for CATSRPSPSTDTQYF.

The chain is built from TRBV5-6 and TRBJ2-5; 8 positions agree with TRBD2. The CDR3 runs to 15 residues. Per the germline V gene, CDR1 is SGHDT and CDR2 is YYEEEE. V trimming: 7 bases; J trimming: 4 bases; junction bases outside the gene matches: 12. The CDR3 sequence: CASCTLTGGPETQYF. The CDR3 bases are TGTGCCAGCTGCACTCTAACGGGAGGGCCAGAGACCCAGTACTTC.

The rearrangement uses TRBV5-1 and TRBJ1-1, with 10 bases matching TRBD1. This CDR3 has 15 residues. J gave up 8 bases and V 4 bases, and 11 bases lay outside the gene matches. Germline assignment: CDR1 SGHRS and CDR2 YFSETQ. For the CDR3, the DNA is TGCGCCAGCAGCGGCGGGACAGGGGTCAATCTGGAAGCTTTCTTT. It codes for CASSGGTGVNLEAFF.

V usage is TRBV7-2 and J usage is TRBJ2-5, with D perhaps given as TRBD1 or TRBD2 (5 bases each). Germline V gives CDR1 SGHTA, CDR2 FQGNSA. The CDR3 has 14 residues. V was clipped by 5 bases and J by 1 base, with 11 bases between them. In nucleotides, the CDR3 is TGTGCCAGCAGCACACCGGGACGCCAAGAGACCCAGTACTTC. As protein: CASSTPGRQETQYF.

This clone has only a few counts. The genes are TRBV6-1 and TRBJ1-5; D gene ambiguous. V lost 1 base, J lost 7 bases, and 8 bases lay in between. CDR3 length equals 13 residues. Germline assignment: CDR1 MNHNS and CDR2 SASEGT. In nucleotides, the CDR3 is TGTGCCAGCAGTGAAGGGGTAGACCAGCCCCAGCATTTT. This sequence encodes CASSEGVDQPQHF.

This clone was seen a single time. V and J are TRBV7-2 and TRBJ1-1; D is uncertain. The CDR3 covers 14 residues. V lost 5 bases and J 1 base, leaving 11 bases between the germline ends. Germline V lookup: CDR1 SGHTA, CDR2 FQGNSA. CDR3 bases: TGTGCCAGCAGCCTTACACGTACGAACACTGAAGCTTTCTTT. Translation gives CASSLTRTNTEAFF.